These 5 T cell receptor beta chains share one sample of origin, sequenced in a study of blood T cell dynamics during melanoma immunotherapy. Assay: immunoSEQ multiplex PCR; the TCRdb copy retains only in-frame clones and omits some. This sample has roughly 12,000 clones, with about 88% found just once. Regarding time point: week 3, after first cycle of checkpoint inhibitor. The starting material was blood, obtained from a patient treated with checkpoint blockade. All receptors come from a human donor with melanoma.

The J gene is TRBJ1-3, the V gene TRBV5-1; perhaps TRBD1 as D (5 bases). The germline V gene has CDR1 SGHRS and CDR2 YFSETQ. There are 17 residues in the CDR3. The V gene lost 0 bases and the J gene lost 0 bases, with 13 bases spanning the gap. This chain's CDR3 is CASSLGPGPDSGNTIYF. CDR3 bases: TGCGCCAGCAGCTTGGGACCGGGACCTGACTCTGGAAACACCATATATTTT. Full variable domain (rest looked up from reference TRBV5-1 and TRBJ1-3): KAGVTQTPRYLIKTRGQQVTLSCSPISGHRSVSWYQQTPGQGLQFLFEYFSETQRNKGNFPGRFSGRQFSNSRSEMNVSTLELGDSALYLCASSLGPGPDSGNTIYFGEGSWLTVV.

The chain combines TRBV5-3 with TRBJ2-5; D ambiguous. Being an ORF, TRBV5-3 has a function that is uncertain. V was clipped by 5 bases and J by 7 bases, with 18 bases between them. The CDR3 extends over 14 amino acids. The CDR3 DNA sequence: TGTGCCAGAAGATATGGACGGTGGGAACGGACCCAGTACTTC. The encoded protein is CARRYGRWERTQYF.

The V call is TRBV6-5, the J call TRBJ2-7; 10 positions match TRBD1. This CDR3 contains 14 residues. Germline lookup yields CDR1 MNHEY and CDR2 SVGAGI. Trimming cost V 8 bases and J 6 bases; bases outside gene matches: 10. CDR3 DNA: TGTGCCAGCGGACCGGGACAGGGGCTGGGCGAGCAGTACTTC. This sequence encodes CASGPGQGLGEQYF.

The chain uses TRBV5-1 and TRBJ2-3, with D uncertain. The CDR3 totals 14 residues. V lost 1 base and J 4 bases, leaving 10 bases between the germline ends. Germline lookup yields CDR1 SGHRS and CDR2 YFSETQ. The DNA for the CDR3 is TGCGCCAGCAGCTTGACGGGTAGGGCAGATACGCAGTATTTT. It specifies CASSLTGRADTQYF.

This sequence joins TRBV6-5 and TRBJ1-1; D unclear. V was shortened by 2 bases and J by 1 base, with 5 bases between the two germline ends. There are 13 residues in the CDR3. CDR1 MNHEY and CDR2 SVGAGI come from the germline V gene. The CDR3 spells CASSYATNTEAFF. CDR3 sequence (DNA): TGTGCCAGCAGTTACGCTACGAACACTGAAGCTTTCTTT.